This entry describes one TCR beta chain. These data originate in a study of blood T cell repertoires in COVID-19. Using immunoSEQ multiplex PCR, the repertoire was profiled, and TCRdb retains in-frame clones only, with some absent. The repertoire holds roughly 100,000 clones, 85% to 95% seen once, with over 3.5% in the top ten. CDR1 is MNHEY and CDR2 is SVGAGI in the germline V gene. The CDR3 runs 12 residues. V dropped 8 bases and J dropped 14; count of bases not matched to a gene: 12. Sequencing was carried out using peripheral blood. This TCR was sampled from a woman in her fifties or sixties in a cohort sampled during active COVID-19. The V and J genes are TRBV6-5 and TRBJ2-4; 7 positions match TRBD2. The CDR3 sequence: CASWEGSGTKYF. CDR3 DNA sequence: TGTGCCAGCTGGGAGGGGTCGGGAACTAAGTACTTC.